Listed below are T cell receptor beta chains from one sample, sequenced in a study of T cell repertoires in cytomegalovirus infection. Each CDR3 protein is one row after TCRdb ran MiXCR on the reads. The sample consists of some 590,000 distinct CDR3 sequences, roughly 43% of them appearing once. These receptors' targets are unknown. Sequences were derived from cultured PBMCs, sampled from culture after CMV antigen stimulation. These receptors all come from a human donor in good health (CMV status not recorded). Some clones in this sample may be carry-over from other donors' samples. CDR3s include the opening cysteine and the closing phenylalanine or tryptophan. The order of the fields is V gene, J gene, clone size, D gene, CDR3 DNA, CDR3 protein. A D gene is named only where the DNA matches it firmly. Only part of the rows carry a size: once, few, many, or a class if the clone is expanded.

TRBV20-1	TRBJ1-5	-	-	TGCAGTGCTAGGAATCAGGGGATGCAGCCCCAGCATTTT	CSARNQGMQPQHF
TRBV7-2	TRBJ1-5	few	-	TGTGCCAGCAACACAGACGGAGTGAATAGCAATCAGCCCCAGCATTTT	CASNTDGVNSNQPQHF
TRBV28	TRBJ1-1	-	-	TGTGCCAGCAGTTTATGGGAGGGGAACACTGAAGCTTTCTTT	CASSLWEGNTEAFF
TRBV9	TRBJ2-1	once	TRBD2	TGTGCCAGCAGCGCACTAGCGGCTTACAATGAGCAGTTCTTC	CASSALAAYNEQFF
TRBV19	TRBJ2-4	-	TRBD1	TGTGCCAGTAGTAGGGACAGGGCAAACATTCAGTACTTC	CASSRDRANIQYF
TRBV7-2	TRBJ2-3	-	-	TGTGCCAGCAGCTTAGAGGCATATACGCAGTATTTT	CASSLEAYTQYF
TRBV5-1	TRBJ2-4	-	-	TGCGCCAGCAGCGCCCGGAGGGGGGGACCATCCAAAAACATTCAGTACTTC	CASSARRGGPSKNIQYF
TRBV7-2	TRBJ1-6	few	-	TGTGCCAGCAGCTTACGGGTTTCACCCCTCCACTTT	CASSLRVSPLHF
TRBV7-2	TRBJ2-3	many	TRBD2	TGTGCCAGCAGCTTAAAAGCGGGAGCGGTAGATACGCAGTATTTT	CASSLKAGAVDTQYF
TRBV28	TRBJ2-1	few	TRBD2	TGTGCCAGCAGTCATGGTGGTAGCGGGGGCCCCTCCTACAATGAGCAGTTCTTC	CASSHGGSGGPSYNEQFF
TRBV7-2	TRBJ1-1	-	-	TGTGCCAGCAGCCCCAGACTGGGGAACACTGAAGCTTTCTTT	CASSPRLGNTEAFF
TRBV6-6	TRBJ2-1	few	TRBD1	TGTGCCAGCAGACCATTCTACAGGGGTCTCAAGGGAAATGAGCAGTTCTTC	CASRPFYRGLKGNEQFF
TRBV19	TRBJ2-2	-	-	TGTGCCAGTACCAACTTGGGGCCTAAACAGGGCAACACCGGGGAGCTGTTTTTT	CASTNLGPKQGNTGELFF
TRBV12-3/TRBV12-4	TRBJ2-5	-	-	TGTGCCAGCAGCCCCGTTTTTTCGTACCAAGAGACCCAGTACTTC	CASSPVFSYQETQYF
TRBV6-1	TRBJ2-2	-	-	TGTGCCAGCAGTGAAGGTCCTTTTTTCGGGGAGCTGTTTTTT	CASSEGPFFGELFF
TRBV25-1	TRBJ1-1	-	-	TGTGCCAGCAGTGAAAAGAGTAACACTGAAGCTTTCTTT	CASSEKSNTEAFF
TRBV11-2	TRBJ1-2	-	-	TGTGCCAGCAGCCGACTCTCCCAGATATCCTATGGCTACACCTTC	CASSRLSQISYGYTF
TRBV20-1	TRBJ2-3	-	-	TGCAGTGCCCAACTAACAGATACGCAGTATTTT	CSAQLTDTQYF
TRBV7-2	TRBJ2-3	many	-	TGTGCCAGCAGCCCGGGTTGGGTCGCAGATACGCAGTATTTT	CASSPGWVADTQYF
TRBV20-1	TRBJ2-3	-	-	TGCAGTGCTAGCGATAGCGGTGGCCCAGATACGCAGTATTTT	CSASDSGGPDTQYF
TRBV6-6	TRBJ1-1	-	-	TGTGCCAGCAGCAGGATGAAAACCAACACTGAAGCTTTCTTT	CASSRMKTNTEAFF
TRBV7-2	TRBJ2-2	few	-	TGTGCCAGCAGCCAGTCAAGGGGGACCGGGGAGCTGTTTTTT	CASSQSRGTGELFF
TRBV27	TRBJ2-1	-	-	TGTGCCAGCAGTTTATTTTCTTCGGGAGTGCAGTTCTTC	CASSLFSSGVQFF
TRBV15	TRBJ2-5	-	-	TGTGCCACCAGAGGTGCGGGGTACCAAGAGACCCAGTACTTC	CATRGAGYQETQYF
TRBV6-2/TRBV6-3	TRBJ1-1	-	-	TGTGCCAGCAGTTACTCGTGGACTGAAGCTTTCTTT	CASSYSWTEAFF
TRBV7-2	TRBJ1-3	once	-	TGTGCCAGCAGCTTGCACGGCAGGGGCACTGGAAACACCATATATTTT	CASSLHGRGTGNTIYF
TRBV24-1	TRBJ2-5	-	-	TGTGCCACCAGTGACCCCGCGGAGGGAGAGACCCAGTACTTC	CATSDPAEGETQYF
TRBV2	TRBJ1-1	few	-	TGTGCCAGCAGATACAGGGTAGGGAGCACTGAAGCTTTCTTT	CASRYRVGSTEAFF
TRBV11-2	TRBJ2-5	-	TRBD2	TGTGCCAGCACCCCCGGGGGGGGGCAGTACTTC	CASTPGGGQYF
TRBV29-1	TRBJ2-3	few	TRBD2	TGCAGCGTTGAAGGTAGCGGGAGAGCAGCAGATACGCAGTATTTT	CSVEGSGRAADTQYF
TRBV20-1	TRBJ2-3	few	-	TGCAGTGCTCGGACTAACACAGATACGCAGTATTTT	CSARTNTDTQYF
TRBV6-6	TRBJ1-1	few	TRBD1	TGTGCCAGCAGACCCACAGGGGGCGAAGCTTTCTTT	CASRPTGGEAFF
TRBV7-2	TRBJ2-3	-	-	TGTGCCAGCAGCCCCTTGGCGGGCACAGATACGCAGTATTTT	CASSPLAGTDTQYF
TRBV7-2	TRBJ2-2	few	-	TGTGCCAGCAGCTTAGTACTAGCAGAGACCGGGGAGCTGTTTTTT	CASSLVLAETGELFF
TRBV7-6	TRBJ2-1	-	-	TGTGCCAGCAGCTGGGGGGAGGAGCAGTTCTTC	CASSWGEEQFF
TRBV12-3/TRBV12-4	TRBJ1-5	many	-	TGTGCCAGCAGTTTTTGGGGTCAGCCCCAGCATTTT	CASSFWGQPQHF
TRBV27	TRBJ2-3	-	TRBD1	TGTGCCAGCAGTCGCACAGGGGGCGCAACAGATACGCAGTATTTT	CASSRTGGATDTQYF
TRBV6-2/TRBV6-3	TRBJ2-7	few	-	TGTGCCAGCAGCCATGAACGGGATTTCATTTGGGAGCAGTACTTC	CASSHERDFIWEQYF
TRBV7-8	TRBJ2-1	few	-	TGTGCCAGCAGCTTAGCCCCTCGAGGAGAGGGTTCTGAGCAGTTCTTC	CASSLAPRGEGSEQFF
TRBV7-8	TRBJ2-3	-	-	TGTGCCAGCAGCGTCGGGACTCCTGGGAATACGCAGTATTTT	CASSVGTPGNTQYF
TRBV20-1	TRBJ2-5	-	-	TGCAGTGCTAGAGATCTGGAGGGGGGCGCCTGGGAGACCCAGTACTTC	CSARDLEGGAWETQYF
TRBV7-2	TRBJ2-1	many	TRBD2	TGTGCCAGCAGCTTAGTCCCTCTAGCGGGAGGGTACAATGAGCAGTTCTTC	CASSLVPLAGGYNEQFF
TRBV7-9	TRBJ2-3	-	-	TGTGCCAGCAGCTTAGCGGAACTTAGCACAGATACGCAGTATTTT	CASSLAELSTDTQYF
TRBV28	TRBJ2-7	-	-	TGTGCCAGCAGCCCAGGACTGCTCTCAATCTACGAGCAGTACTTC	CASSPGLLSIYEQYF
TRBV7-2	TRBJ2-1	-	TRBD2	TGTGCCAGCAGCTTAGGACTAGCGAGTTCGAATCAGTTCTTC	CASSLGLASSNQFF
TRBV27	TRBJ1-3	-	-	TGTGCCAGCAGTTTGCGGGGTCAGGCCCCTGGAAACACCATATATTTT	CASSLRGQAPGNTIYF
TRBV12-3/TRBV12-4	TRBJ2-1	few	-	TGTGCCAGCAGTTTCTGGGATAGCGAGCAGTTCTTC	CASSFWDSEQFF